These T cell receptor beta chains were read from a single sample in a study of response to subunit inactivated influenza vaccine. TCRdb re-called the RT-PCR reads with MiXCR, one entry per CDR3 protein. This sample carries more than 600,000 distinct CDR3 sequences, around 18% of them seen once, and the ten largest clones take roughly 10%. The sequencing used PBMCs from blood, collected more than 4 days after vaccination. The receptors come from a man between 50 and 59 years old who received an inactivated influenza vaccine. Each CDR3 is given with its conserved first and last residue. A D gene is named only where the DNA matches it firmly. Only some rows state a clone size, as once, few, many or a class for expanded clones.

D gene	V gene	J gene	clone size	CDR3 protein	CDR3 DNA
-	TRBV4-1	TRBJ2-3	-	CASSPGRPTDTQYF	TGCGCCAGCAGCCCAGGACGTCCCACAGATACGCAGTATTTT
-	TRBV7-9	TRBJ2-5	many	CASSGSETQYF	TGTGCCAGCTCTGGTTCGGAGACCCAGTACTTC
TRBD1	TRBV5-1	TRBJ1-5	few	CASSLGTANQPQHF	TGCGCCAGCAGCCTCGGGACAGCGAATCAGCCCCAGCATTTT
TRBD1	TRBV29-1	TRBJ2-7	many	CSVAGTGSSYEQYF	TGCAGCGTTGCCGGGACAGGGAGCTCCTACGAGCAGTACTTC
TRBD1	TRBV20-1	TRBJ2-7	few	CSAKTGDRYEQYF	TGCAGTGCGAAGACAGGGGATAGGTACGAGCAGTACTTC
TRBD1	TRBV20-1	TRBJ2-7	many	CSASDDRGDEQYF	TGCAGTGCTTCTGACGACAGGGGAGACGAGCAGTACTTC
-	TRBV11-2	TRBJ2-5	few	CASSLEPGLVHQETQYF	TGTGCCAGCAGCTTAGAACCAGGGCTTGTCCACCAAGAGACCCAGTACTTC
-	TRBV9	TRBJ1-2	few	CASSAGDRIVYGYTF	TGTGCCAGCAGCGCCGGGGACCGTATCGTCTATGGCTACACCTTC
-	TRBV7-2	TRBJ1-1	few	CASSLFGGGAGTEAFF	TGTGCCAGCAGCTTATTCGGGGGGGGCGCAGGCACTGAAGCTTTCTTT
-	TRBV6-1	TRBJ1-5	many	CASTETLSQPQHF	TGTGCCAGCACGGAGACTCTCTCTCAGCCCCAGCATTTT
TRBD2	TRBV7-2	TRBJ2-3	-	CASSNTHRLAGVTSQYF	TGTGCCAGCAGCAATACCCACCGACTAGCGGGGGTGACTTCGCAGTATTTT
TRBD2	TRBV3-1	TRBJ2-3	few	CASSQLSGASTDTQYF	TGTGCCAGCAGCCAATTGAGCGGGGCTAGCACAGATACGCAGTATTTT
-	TRBV25-1	TRBJ2-3	-	CASSEYLNPTDTQYF	TGTGCCAGCAGTGAATATCTCAACCCCACAGATACGCAGTATTTT
-	TRBV13	TRBJ1-1	-	CASSEIDRQAFF	TGTGCCAGCAGCGAAATTGACAGACAAGCTTTCTTT
-	TRBV3-1	TRBJ1-2	-	CASSQDRVLYRNGYTF	TGTGCCAGCAGCCAAGATCGCGTGTTGTACAGGAACGGCTACACCTTC
-	TRBV5-1	TRBJ2-7	many	CASSLQVERGEQYF	TGCGCCAGCAGCTTGCAAGTTGAGAGAGGGGAGCAGTACTTC
-	TRBV5-1	TRBJ2-3	-	CASSLEGTGDTQYF	TGCGCCAGCAGCTTGGAGGGCACCGGAGATACGCAGTATTTT
TRBD1	TRBV20-1	TRBJ1-5	few	CSASRGGSGNQPQHF	TGCAGTGCTAGCAGAGGGGGCTCAGGCAATCAGCCCCAGCATTTT
TRBD1	TRBV20-1	TRBJ2-7	once	CSARDVRTGSYEQYF	TGCAGTGCTAGAGATGTCAGGACAGGCTCCTACGAGCAGTACTTC
TRBD2	TRBV5-3	TRBJ2-1	few	CARSRHLAGKNNEQFF	TGTGCCAGAAGCCGCCATCTAGCGGGTAAAAACAATGAGCAGTTCTTC
TRBD2	TRBV29-1	TRBJ2-1	few	CSVVPTSGRMYNEQFF	TGCAGCGTTGTTCCCACTAGCGGGAGAATGTACAATGAGCAGTTCTTC
TRBD2	TRBV5-1	TRBJ2-1	few	CASSFTGTSEYEQFF	TGCGCCAGCAGCTTTACCGGGACTAGCGAGTATGAGCAGTTCTTC
-	TRBV29-1	TRBJ2-3	-	CSDQPGTRTDTQYF	TGCAGCGATCAACCCGGGACAAGGACAGATACGCAGTATTTT
-	TRBV12-3/TRBV12-4	TRBJ2-4	few	CASSPGGRRIQYF	TGTGCCAGCAGCCCCGGAGGGCGGAGGATTCAGTACTTC
TRBD2	TRBV29-1	TRBJ2-3	few	CSVDSMGLAGEWYSTDTQYF	TGCAGCGTTGATAGTATGGGACTAGCGGGAGAGTGGTATAGCACAGATACGCAGTATTTT
TRBD1	TRBV7-3	TRBJ1-5	-	CASSNPGQISNQPQHF	TGTGCCAGCAGCAATCCGGGACAGATTAGCAATCAGCCCCAGCATTTT
-	TRBV7-9	TRBJ2-1	-	CASSGGVLDNEQFF	TGTGCCAGCAGCGGAGGGGTATTGGACAATGAGCAGTTCTTC
-	TRBV9	TRBJ1-4	few	CASSISPGVESEKLFF	TGTGCCAGCAGCATATCACCGGGGGTGGAAAGTGAAAAACTGTTTTTT
TRBD1	TRBV12-3/TRBV12-4	TRBJ1-1	-	CASSLMGQGSEAFF	TGTGCCAGCAGTTTAATGGGACAGGGATCTGAAGCTTTCTTT
-	TRBV25-1	TRBJ1-2	-	CASRPRDTLYGYTF	TGTGCCAGCAGACCCCGGGACACTTTGTATGGCTACACCTTC
TRBD1	TRBV2	TRBJ1-5	-	CASSVGRGDQPQHF	TGTGCCAGCAGTGTGGGCAGGGGGGATCAGCCCCAGCATTTT
-	TRBV27	TRBJ2-7	few	CASSAYPIYEQYF	TGTGCCAGCAGTGCCTACCCTATCTACGAGCAGTACTTC
TRBD2	TRBV10-3	TRBJ2-2	few	CAIRTSGLNTGELFF	TGTGCCATTCGTACTAGCGGACTAAACACCGGGGAGCTGTTTTTT
-	TRBV20-1	TRBJ1-1	few	CSARADNVGAPGVAFF	TGCAGTGCTAGGGCTGACAATGTTGGGGCCCCCGGCGTTGCTTTCTTT
TRBD1	TRBV15	TRBJ1-4	-	CATSKQGAREKLFF	TGTGCCACCAGCAAACAGGGGGCGCGAGAAAAACTGTTTTTT
TRBD1	TRBV20-1	TRBJ2-3	-	CSAGGDRGTDTQYF	TGCAGTGCTGGTGGGGACAGGGGCACAGATACGCAGTATTTT
-	TRBV7-2	TRBJ1-5	-	CASSLWNQPQHF	TGTGCCAGCAGCTTATGGAATCAGCCCCAGCATTTT
-	TRBV11-2	TRBJ1-3	-	CASSLNTGPAGNTIYF	TGTGCCAGCAGCCTTAACACAGGGCCCGCTGGAAACACCATATATTTT
TRBD1	TRBV7-6	TRBJ2-7	-	CASSKTKGQGDYEQYF	TGTGCCAGCAGCAAAACAAAAGGACAGGGGGACTACGAGCAGTACTTC
-	TRBV20-1	TRBJ1-5	-	CSASLGLSIQPQHF	TGCAGTGCTAGCCTAGGACTGTCGATTCAGCCCCAGCATTTT
-	TRBV7-9	TRBJ1-1	-	CASSLGNPGVEAFF	TGTGCCAGCAGCTTAGGGAACCCCGGAGTTGAAGCTTTCTTT
TRBD2	TRBV3-1	TRBJ2-7	-	CASSQGTSGRLGSNEQYF	TGTGCCAGCAGCCAGGGGACTAGCGGGAGATTGGGGTCGAACGAGCAGTACTTC
-	TRBV3-1	TRBJ2-3	-	CASSPTENLYTDTQYF	TGTGCCAGCAGCCCGACGGAGAACTTATACACAGATACGCAGTATTTT
TRBD1	TRBV6-2/TRBV6-3	TRBJ2-5	few	CASHEDTGASLETQYF	TGTGCCAGCCATGAAGACACAGGGGCGAGTTTAGAGACCCAGTACTTC
TRBD1	TRBV20-1	TRBJ1-5	few	CSARQGASNQPQHF	TGCAGTGCTAGACAGGGGGCGAGCAATCAGCCCCAGCATTTT
TRBD2	TRBV28	TRBJ2-3	-	CASSLSGGKIDAYF	TGTGCCAGCAGTTTGTCGGGGGGGAAGATTGATGCGTATTTT
TRBD2	TRBV20-1	TRBJ2-5	-	CSAREEAGPQETQYF	TGCAGTGCTAGAGAGGAAGCGGGGCCCCAAGAGACCCAGTACTTC